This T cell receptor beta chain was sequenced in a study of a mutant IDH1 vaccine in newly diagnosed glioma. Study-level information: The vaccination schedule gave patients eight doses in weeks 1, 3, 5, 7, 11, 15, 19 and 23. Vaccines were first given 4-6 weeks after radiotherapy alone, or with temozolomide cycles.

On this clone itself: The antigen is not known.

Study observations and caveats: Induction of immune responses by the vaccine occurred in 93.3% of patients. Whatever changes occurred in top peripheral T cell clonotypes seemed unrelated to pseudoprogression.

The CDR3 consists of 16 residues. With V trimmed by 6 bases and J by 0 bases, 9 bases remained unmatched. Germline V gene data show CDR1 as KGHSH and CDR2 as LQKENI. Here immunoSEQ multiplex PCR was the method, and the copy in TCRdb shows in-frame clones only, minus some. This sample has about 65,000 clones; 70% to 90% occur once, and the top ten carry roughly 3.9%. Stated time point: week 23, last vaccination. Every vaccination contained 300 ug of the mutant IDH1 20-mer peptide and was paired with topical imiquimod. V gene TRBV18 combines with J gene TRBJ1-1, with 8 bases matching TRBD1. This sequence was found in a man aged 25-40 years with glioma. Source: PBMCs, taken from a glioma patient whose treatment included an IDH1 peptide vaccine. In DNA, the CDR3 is TGTGCCAGCTCGGGACAGGAGGGGATGATGAACACTGAAGCTTTCTTT. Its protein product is CASSGQEGMMNTEAFF.